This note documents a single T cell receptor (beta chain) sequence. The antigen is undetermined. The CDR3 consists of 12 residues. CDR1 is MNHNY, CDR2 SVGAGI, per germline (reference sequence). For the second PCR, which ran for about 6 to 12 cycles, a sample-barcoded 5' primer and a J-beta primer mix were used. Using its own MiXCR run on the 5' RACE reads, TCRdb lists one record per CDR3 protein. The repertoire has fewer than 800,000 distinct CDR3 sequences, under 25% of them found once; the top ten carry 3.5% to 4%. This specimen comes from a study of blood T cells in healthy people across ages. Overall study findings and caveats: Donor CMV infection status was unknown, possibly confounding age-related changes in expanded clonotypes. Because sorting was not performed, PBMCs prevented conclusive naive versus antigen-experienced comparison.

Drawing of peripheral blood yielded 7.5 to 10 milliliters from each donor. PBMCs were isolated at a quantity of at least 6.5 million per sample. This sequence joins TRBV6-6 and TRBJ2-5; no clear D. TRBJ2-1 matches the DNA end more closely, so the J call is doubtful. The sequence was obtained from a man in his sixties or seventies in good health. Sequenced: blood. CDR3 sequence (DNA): TGTGCCAGCAGTTACAAGGACCATGAGCAGTTCTTC. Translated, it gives CASSYKDHEQFF.